The 9 T cell receptor beta chains in this list originate from one sample, sequenced in a study of T cell responses to AZD1222 COVID-19 vaccine. The repertoire was sequenced with immunoSEQ multiplex PCR; TCRdb's copy has only in-frame clones and lacks some. This table has 85,000 to 130,000 clones, about 90% appearing once. The sequencing here drew on peripheral blood, taken 28 days after the second AZD1222 dose. These receptors were taken from an adult who received the AZD1222 COVID-19 vaccine.

The J gene is TRBJ1-2, the V gene TRBV19; no clear D. Germline V CDR1 and CDR2: LNHDA, SQIVND (reference sequence). The length of the CDR3 is 12 residues. Trimming removed 3 bases from V and 4 bases from J, with 6 bases in between. CDR3 protein: CASSMAIYGYTF. CDR3 bases: TGTGCCAGTAGTATGGCGATCTATGGCTACACCTTC.

The chain is built from TRBV20-1 and TRBJ2-7, with D perhaps matching TRBD1 or TRBD2 (5 bases each). Trimming shortened V by 3 bases and J by 2 bases, and 11 bases separated the two germline ends. The germline V gene has CDR1 DFQATT and CDR2 SNEGSKA (reference sequence). The CDR3 totals 13 residues. CDR3 in DNA: TGCAGTGCTAGTGACGGGGCGGCCTACGAGCAGTACTTC. Its translation is CSASDGAAYEQYF.

The chain carries TRBV19 and TRBJ1-6; 8 positions agree with TRBD1. Germline V gene sequence: CDR1 LNHDA, CDR2 SQIVND (reference sequence). Losses at the gene ends were 7 bases for V and 10 bases for J; bases not matched to a gene: 9. The CDR3 is 14 amino acids. CDR3 in amino acids: CASTRTGPRSPLHF. The CDR3 DNA reads as TGTGCCAGTACCCGGACAGGGCCGCGGTCACCCCTCCACTTT.

The chain joins TRBV18 to TRBJ1-2; D unresolved. The V end lost 3 bases, the J end lost 9 bases, and 20 bases lay between the germline ends. CDR1 is KGHSH, CDR2 LQKENI, per germline. The CDR3 is made up of 15 amino acids. DNA for the CDR3: TGTGCCAGCTCACCCCAAGGCTCGAGACTAAACCGCTACACCTTC. It translates to CASSPQGSRLNRYTF.

The chain combines TRBV7-6 with TRBJ1-6, with D perhaps matching TRBD1 (5 bases). In germline, CDR1 is SGHVS, CDR2 FNYEAQ. This CDR3 is 15 amino acids long. Trimming removed 4 bases at V and 6 bases at J, with 13 bases between. CDR3 in amino acids: CASSWGTESNSPLHF. CDR3 nucleotides: TGTGCCAGCAGCTGGGGGACCGAAAGTAATTCACCCCTCCACTTT.

The chain combines TRBV6-1 with TRBJ2-7; D is uncertain. This CDR3 has 12 amino acids. V was cut by 3 bases and J by 2 bases, with 5 bases left in between. The V gene's germline CDR1 is MNHNS and CDR2 SASEGT. CDR3 sequence reads: CASSDPAYEQYF. The CDR3 nucleotides are TGTGCCAGCAGTGATCCAGCCTACGAGCAGTACTTC.

J is TRBJ2-3 and V is TRBV5-1; 10 bases agree with TRBD1. This CDR3 is 19 amino acids long. Germline values: CDR1 SGHRS, CDR2 YFSETQ. V lost 6 bases, J lost 3 bases, and 19 bases stayed unmatched. CDR3 in DNA: TGCGCCAGCACGGTACAAGACAGGGGGCGCGGGGGTTGGACAGATACGCAGTATTTT. It encodes CASTVQDRGRGGWTDTQYF.

This chain uses TRBV2 with TRBJ2-3, with TRBD2 matching 7 bases. Per the germline V gene, CDR1 is SNHLY and CDR2 is FYNNEI. Losses at the gene ends were 6 bases for V and 5 bases for J; bases not matched to a gene: 8. The CDR3 has 14 residues. The CDR3 nucleotides read TGTGCCAGCAGAGAGACTAGCCAAGTAGATACGCAGTATTTT. It is translated as CASRETSQVDTQYF. The full variable domain, rest sourced from reference TRBV2 and TRBJ2-3, is EPEVTQTPSHQVTQMGQEVILRCVPISNHLYFYWYRQILGQKVEFLVSFYNNEISEKSEIFDDQFSVERPDGSNFTLKIRSTKLEDSAMYFCASRETSQVDTQYFGPGTRLTVL.

This chain links TRBV14 with TRBJ2-2; D might be TRBD1 or TRBD2, each matching 5 bases. CDR3 length equals 15 residues. Germline V gene lookup returns CDR1 SGHDN and CDR2 FVKESK. V gave up 6 bases and J gave up 5 bases, with 16 bases separating them. The CDR3 protein is CASSLGTNPTGELFF. The CDR3 DNA reads TGTGCCAGCAGTCTCGGGACCAACCCTACCGGGGAGCTGTTTTTT.